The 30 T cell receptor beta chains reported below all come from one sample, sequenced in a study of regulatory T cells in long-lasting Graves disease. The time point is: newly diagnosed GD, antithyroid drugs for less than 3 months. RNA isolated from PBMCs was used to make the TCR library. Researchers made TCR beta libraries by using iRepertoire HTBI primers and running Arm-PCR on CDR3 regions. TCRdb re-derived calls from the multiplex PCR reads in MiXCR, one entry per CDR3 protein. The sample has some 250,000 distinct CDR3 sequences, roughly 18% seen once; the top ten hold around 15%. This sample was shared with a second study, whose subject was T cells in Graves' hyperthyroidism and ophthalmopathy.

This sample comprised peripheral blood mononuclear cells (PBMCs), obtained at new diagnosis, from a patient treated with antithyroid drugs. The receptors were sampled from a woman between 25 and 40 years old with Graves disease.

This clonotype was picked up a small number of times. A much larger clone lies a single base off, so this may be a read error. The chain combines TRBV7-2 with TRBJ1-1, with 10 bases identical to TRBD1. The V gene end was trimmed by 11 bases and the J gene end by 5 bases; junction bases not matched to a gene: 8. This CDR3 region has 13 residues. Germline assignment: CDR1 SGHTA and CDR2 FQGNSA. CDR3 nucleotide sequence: TGTGCCGGCGGGGACAGGGGAAGGACTGAAGCTTTCTTT. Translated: CAGGDRGRTEAFF.

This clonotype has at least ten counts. The CDR3 region is CASSDSGQGSASPYGYTF. The DNA of the CDR3 is TGTGCCAGCAGTGATTCCGGACAGGGCTCCGCTTCCCCATATGGCTACACCTTC. The chain is built from TRBV6-4 and TRBJ1-2; 8 bases agree with TRBD1. Trimming at V came to 3 bases and at J to 5 bases, leaving 17 bases not matched to a gene. The CDR3 loop spans 18 amino acids. CDR1 MRHNA and CDR2 SNTAGT come from the germline V gene.

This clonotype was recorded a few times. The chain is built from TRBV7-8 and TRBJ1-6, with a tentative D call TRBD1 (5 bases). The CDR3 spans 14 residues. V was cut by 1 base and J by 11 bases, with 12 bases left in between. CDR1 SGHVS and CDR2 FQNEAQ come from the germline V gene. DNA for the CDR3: TGTGCCAGCAGCTTAGGAGGCAGGGAGACACCCCTCCACTTT. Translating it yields CASSLGGRETPLHF.

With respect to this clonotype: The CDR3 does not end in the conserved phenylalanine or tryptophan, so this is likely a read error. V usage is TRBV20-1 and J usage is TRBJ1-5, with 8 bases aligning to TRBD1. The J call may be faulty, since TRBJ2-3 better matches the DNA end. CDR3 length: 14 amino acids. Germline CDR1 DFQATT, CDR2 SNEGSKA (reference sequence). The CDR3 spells CSAAGGADNQPQYS. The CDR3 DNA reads TGCAGTGCAGCAGGGGGCGCGGACAATCAGCCCCAGTATTCT.

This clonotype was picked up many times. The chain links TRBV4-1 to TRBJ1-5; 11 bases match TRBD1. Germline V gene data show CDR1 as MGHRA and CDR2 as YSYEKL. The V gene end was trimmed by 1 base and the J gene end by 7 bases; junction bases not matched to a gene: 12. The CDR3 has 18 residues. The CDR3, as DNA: TGCGCCAGCAGCCAAGTTTCGGAAGGACAGGGGGCAGGACAGCCCCAGCATTTT. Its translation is CASSQVSEGQGAGQPQHF.

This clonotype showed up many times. The CDR3 nucleotides read TGTGCCAGTAGTATTAGCGGGGGGGCTTACAATGAGCAGTTCTTC. Its translation: CASSISGGAYNEQFF. The V and J genes are TRBV19 and TRBJ2-1, with 11 bases aligning to TRBD2. This CDR3 has 15 residues. Trimming removed 3 bases from V and 4 bases from J; junction bases left unmatched: 2. Per germline, CDR1 LNHDA and CDR2 SQIVND (reference sequence).

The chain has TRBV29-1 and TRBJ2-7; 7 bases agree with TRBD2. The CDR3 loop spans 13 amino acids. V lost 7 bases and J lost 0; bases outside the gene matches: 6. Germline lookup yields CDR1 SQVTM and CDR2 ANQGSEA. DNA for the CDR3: TGCAGCGCTTTTCTAGCGGCCTCCTACGAGCAGTACTTC. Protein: CSAFLAASYEQYF.

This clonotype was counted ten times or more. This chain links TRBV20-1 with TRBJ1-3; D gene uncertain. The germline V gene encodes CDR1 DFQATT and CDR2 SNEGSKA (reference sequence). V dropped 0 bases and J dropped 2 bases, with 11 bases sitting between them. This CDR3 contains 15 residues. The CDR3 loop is CSARDTGIPGNTIYF. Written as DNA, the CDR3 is TGCAGTGCTAGAGACACGGGAATTCCTGGAAACACCATATATTTT.

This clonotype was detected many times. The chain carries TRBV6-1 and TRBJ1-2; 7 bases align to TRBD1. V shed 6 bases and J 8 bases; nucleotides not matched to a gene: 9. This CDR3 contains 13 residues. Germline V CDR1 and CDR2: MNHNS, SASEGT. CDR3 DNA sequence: TGTGCCAGCAGCCAGGGGGTTAGCCGCGGCTACACCTTC. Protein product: CASSQGVSRGYTF.

The chain's CDR3 is CASSLDIGSREQFF. In DNA, the CDR3 is TGTGCCAGCAGCTTAGATATCGGGTCACGGGAGCAGTTCTTC. This rearrangement joins TRBV11-2 to TRBJ2-3, with D hard to call. The J call may be in error: the DNA end matches TRBJ2-1 better. This CDR3 spans 14 amino acids. Germline loops: CDR1 SGHAT, CDR2 FQNNGV.

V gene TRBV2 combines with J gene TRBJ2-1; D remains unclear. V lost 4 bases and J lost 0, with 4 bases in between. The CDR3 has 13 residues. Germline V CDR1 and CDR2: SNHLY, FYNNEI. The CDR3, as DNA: TGTGCCAGCAGTGGGAGCTCCTACAATGAGCAGTTCTTC. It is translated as CASSGSSYNEQFF.

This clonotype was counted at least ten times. The CDR3 loop is CSAIRGHQFF. As DNA, the CDR3 is TGCAGTGCTATCCGGGGTCACCAGTTCTTC. The V gene is TRBV20-1, the J gene TRBJ2-1; D perhaps matches TRBD2 (5 bases). The CDR3 contains 10 residues. Looked up from germline, CDR1 is DFQATT and CDR2 is SNEGSKA (reference sequence). The V end was cut by 4 bases, the J end by 13 bases, with 11 bases between.

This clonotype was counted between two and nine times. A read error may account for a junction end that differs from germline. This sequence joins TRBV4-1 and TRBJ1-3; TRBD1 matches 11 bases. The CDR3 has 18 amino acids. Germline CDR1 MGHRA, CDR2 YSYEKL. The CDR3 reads CASSQEGQGGITGNTIYF. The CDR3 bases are TGCGCCAGCAGTCAAGAGGGACAGGGGGGAATAACTGGAAACACCATATATTTT.

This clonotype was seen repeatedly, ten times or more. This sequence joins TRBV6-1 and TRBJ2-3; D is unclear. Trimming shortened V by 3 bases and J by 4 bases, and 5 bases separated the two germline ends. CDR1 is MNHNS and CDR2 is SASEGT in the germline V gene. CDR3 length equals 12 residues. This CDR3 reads CASSELPDTQYF. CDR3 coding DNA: TGTGCCAGCAGTGAGCTCCCAGATACGCAGTATTTT.

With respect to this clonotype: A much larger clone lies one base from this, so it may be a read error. CDR3 residues: CASGWGLAGYNEQFF. The CDR3 nucleotides read TGTGCCAGCGGCTGGGGACTAGCGGGGTACAATGAGCAGTTCTTC. The chain is built from TRBV7-2 and TRBJ2-1; TRBD2 matches at 13 bases. Germline V lookup: CDR1 SGHTA, CDR2 FQGNSA. The ends lost 8 bases at V and 4 bases at J; junction bases unmatched: 5. The CDR3 runs 15 residues. Combining the CDR3 with reference TRBV7-2 and TRBJ2-1 gives the whole variable domain GAGVSQSPSNKVTEKGKDVELRCDPISGHTALYWYRQSLGQGLEFLIYFQGNSAPDKSGLPSDRFSAERTGGSVSTLTIQRTQQEDSAVYLCASGWGLAGYNEQFFGPGTRLTVL.

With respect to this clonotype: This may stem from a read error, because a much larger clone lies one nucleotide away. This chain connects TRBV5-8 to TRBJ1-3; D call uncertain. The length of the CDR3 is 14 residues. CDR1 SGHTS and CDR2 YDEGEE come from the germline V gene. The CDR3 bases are TGTGCCAGCGGCTTGGGTGCCTCTGGAAACACCATATATTTT. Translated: CASGLGASGNTIYF.

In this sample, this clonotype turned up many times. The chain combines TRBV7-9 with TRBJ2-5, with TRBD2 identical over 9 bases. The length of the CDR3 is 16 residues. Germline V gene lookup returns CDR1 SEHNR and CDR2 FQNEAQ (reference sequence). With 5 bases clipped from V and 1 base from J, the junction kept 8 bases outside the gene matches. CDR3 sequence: CASSPGLASVQETQYF. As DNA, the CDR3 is TGTGCCAGCAGCCCCGGACTAGCGTCAGTCCAAGAGACCCAGTACTTC.

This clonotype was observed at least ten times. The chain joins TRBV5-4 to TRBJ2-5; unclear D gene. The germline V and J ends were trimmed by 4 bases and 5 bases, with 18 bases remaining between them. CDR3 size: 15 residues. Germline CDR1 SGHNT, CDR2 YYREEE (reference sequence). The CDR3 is CASSVVEGMGETQYF. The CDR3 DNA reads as TGTGCCAGCAGCGTCGTTGAAGGGATGGGGGAGACCCAGTACTTC. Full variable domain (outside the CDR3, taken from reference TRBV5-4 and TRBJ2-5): ETGVTQSPTHLIKTRGQQVTLRCSSQSGHNTVSWYQQALGQGPQFIFQYYREEENGRGNFPPRFSGLQFPNYSSELNVNALELDDSALYLCASSVVEGMGETQYFGPGTRLLVL.

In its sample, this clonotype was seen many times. CDR3 in DNA: TGCGCCAGCAGCCAAGTCGTCAGGAGAGGTGGTGGCTACACCTTC. It yields the protein CASSQVVRRGGGYTF. V is TRBV4-1 and J is TRBJ1-2; D unclear. This CDR3 contains 15 residues. Germline-derived CDR1 and CDR2 are MGHRA and YSYEKL. Deletions cut 1 base from V and 7 bases from J, with 16 bases between.

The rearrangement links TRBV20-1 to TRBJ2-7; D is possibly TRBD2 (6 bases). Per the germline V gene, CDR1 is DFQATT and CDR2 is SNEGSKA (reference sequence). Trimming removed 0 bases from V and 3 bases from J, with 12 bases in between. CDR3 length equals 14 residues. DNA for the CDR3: TGCAGTGCTAGAGATGGTGCTAGCGACTACGAGCAGTACTTC. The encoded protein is CSARDGASDYEQYF.

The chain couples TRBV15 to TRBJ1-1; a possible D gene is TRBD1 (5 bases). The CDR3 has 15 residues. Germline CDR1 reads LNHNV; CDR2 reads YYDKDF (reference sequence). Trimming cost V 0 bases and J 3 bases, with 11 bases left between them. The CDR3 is CATSRDPRGDTEAFF. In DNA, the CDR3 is TGTGCCACCAGCAGAGATCCGCGGGGGGACACTGAAGCTTTCTTT.

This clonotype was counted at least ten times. The CDR3 is CASRQDPVGNYGYTF. The CDR3 DNA reads as TGTGCCAGCAGGCAGGACCCCGTAGGGAACTATGGCTACACCTTC. The chain has TRBV27 and TRBJ1-2; D gene uncertain. This CDR3 region has 15 residues. Germline assignment: CDR1 MNHEY and CDR2 SMNVEV (reference sequence). Trimming left V 6 bases short and J 2 bases short, with 16 bases between.

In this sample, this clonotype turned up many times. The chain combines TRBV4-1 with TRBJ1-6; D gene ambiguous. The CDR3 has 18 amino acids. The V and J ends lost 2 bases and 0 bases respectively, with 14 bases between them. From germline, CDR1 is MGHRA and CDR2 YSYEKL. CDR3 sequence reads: CASSQLEGISSYNSPLHF. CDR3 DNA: TGCGCCAGCAGCCAATTAGAGGGTATAAGCTCCTATAATTCACCCCTCCACTTT.

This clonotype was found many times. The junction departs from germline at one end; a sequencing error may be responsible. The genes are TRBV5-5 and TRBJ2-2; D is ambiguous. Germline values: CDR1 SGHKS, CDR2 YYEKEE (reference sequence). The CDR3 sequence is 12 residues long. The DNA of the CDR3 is TGCGCCAGCAGCCTTTACACCGGGGAGCTGTTTTTT. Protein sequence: CASSLYTGELFF.

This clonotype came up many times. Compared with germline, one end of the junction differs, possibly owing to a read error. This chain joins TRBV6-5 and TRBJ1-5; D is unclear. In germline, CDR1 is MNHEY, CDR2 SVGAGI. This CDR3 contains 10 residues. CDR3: CASGWYNPDF. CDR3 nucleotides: TGTGCCAGCGGTTGGTATAATCCGGATTTT.

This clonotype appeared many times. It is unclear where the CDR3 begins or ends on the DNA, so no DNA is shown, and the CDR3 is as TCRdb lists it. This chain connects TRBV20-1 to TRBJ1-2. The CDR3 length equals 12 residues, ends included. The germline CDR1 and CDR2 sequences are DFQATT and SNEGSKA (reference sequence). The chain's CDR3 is CSASPQYFGYTF.

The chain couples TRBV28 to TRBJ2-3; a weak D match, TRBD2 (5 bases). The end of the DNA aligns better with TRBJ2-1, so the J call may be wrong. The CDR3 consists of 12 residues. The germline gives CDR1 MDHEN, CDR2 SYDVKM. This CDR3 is CASSLDSYEQFF. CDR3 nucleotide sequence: TGTGCCAGCAGTCTGGACTCCTATGAGCAGTTCTTC.

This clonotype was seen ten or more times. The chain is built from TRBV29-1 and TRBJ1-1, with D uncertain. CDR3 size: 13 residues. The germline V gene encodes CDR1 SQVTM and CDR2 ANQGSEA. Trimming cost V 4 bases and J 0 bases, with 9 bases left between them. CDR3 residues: CSVAGVMNTEAFF. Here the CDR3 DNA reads TGCAGCGTTGCTGGGGTCATGAACACTGAAGCTTTCTTT.

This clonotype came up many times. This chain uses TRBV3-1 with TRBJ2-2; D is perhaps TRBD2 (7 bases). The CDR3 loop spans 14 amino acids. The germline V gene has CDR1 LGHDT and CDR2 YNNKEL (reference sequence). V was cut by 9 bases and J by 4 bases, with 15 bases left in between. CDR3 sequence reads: CASTRGPRTGELFF. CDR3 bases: TGTGCCAGTACGCGGGGGCCCCGCACCGGGGAGCTGTTTTTT.

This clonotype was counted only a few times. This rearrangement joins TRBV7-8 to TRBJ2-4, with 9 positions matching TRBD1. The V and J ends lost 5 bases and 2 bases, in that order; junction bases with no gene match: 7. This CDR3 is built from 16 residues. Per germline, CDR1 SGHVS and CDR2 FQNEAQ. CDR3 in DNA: TGTGCCAGCAGCCCCCGGGACAGGGTATCCAAAAACATTCAGTACTTC. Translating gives CASSPRDRVSKNIQYF. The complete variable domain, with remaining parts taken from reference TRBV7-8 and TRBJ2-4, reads GAGVSQSPRYKVAKRGQDVALRCDPISGHVSLFWYQQALGQGPEFLTYFQNEAQLDKSGLPSDRFFAERPEGSVSTLKIQRTQQEDSAVYLCASSPRDRVSKNIQYFGAGTRLSVL.